Below are 5 T cell receptor beta chains sequenced from a single sample in a study of sequential checkpoint blockade in melanoma. TCRdb's copy holds only in-frame clones and misses some; the assay was immunoSEQ multiplex PCR. The table lists about 9,600 clones, nearly 25% of them singletons. Treatment given: randomized to nivolumab then ipilimumab (arm A) or the reverse (arm B). Sequences were derived from tumor tissue (inferred from file names), sampled from a patient given nivolumab and ipilimumab in sequence. Receptors were obtained from a human donor with melanoma.

This clone has just a few counts. This chain uses TRBV6-8 with TRBJ2-7, with 7 bases fitting TRBD2. Germline V CDR1 and CDR2: MNHGY, SAAAGT. Trimming at V came to 0 bases and at J to 1 base, leaving 3 bases not matched to a gene. The CDR3 has 15 amino acids. CDR3 loop: CASSYSGTTSYEQYF. The CDR3 bases are TGTGCCAGCAGTTACTCCGGGACTACGTCCTACGAGCAGTACTTC.

This clone turned up a few times. The chain is built from TRBV6-8 and TRBJ2-2; 8 nucleotides line up with TRBD2. Germline V gene lookup returns CDR1 MNHGY and CDR2 SAAAGT. The trim removed 5 bases at V and 5 bases at J, leaving 10 bases unmatched. The CDR3 contains 16 residues. As DNA, the CDR3 is TGTGCCAGCAGTGTGCGTAGCGGGATGGGGACCGGGGAGCTGTTTTTT. This translates into CASSVRSGMGTGELFF.

This clone was recorded a few times. The chain has TRBV11-3 and TRBJ2-6; 7 bases are shared with TRBD1. Trimming at V came to 5 bases and at J to 2 bases, leaving 3 bases not matched to a gene. This CDR3 is 15 amino acids long. The germline V gene has CDR1 SGHNT and CDR2 YENEEA. CDR3 DNA: TGTGCCAGCAGCGACAGGGTGGCTGGGGCCAACGTCCTGACTTTC. Translated, it gives CASSDRVAGANVLTF.

The J gene is TRBJ1-3, the V gene TRBV6-8; D is unresolved. The CDR3 contains 13 residues. Trimming took 0 bases from V and 2 from J, leaving 2 bases between them. Germline CDR1 reads MNHGY; CDR2 reads SAAAGT. The CDR3 nucleotides are TGTGCCAGCAGTTACTCCCCTGGAAACACCATATATTTT. Protein sequence: CASSYSPGNTIYF.

Relative to its sample, this clone is medium-sized. The chain recombines TRBV6-8 with TRBJ2-1; no clear D gene. V lost 8 bases and J lost 3, with 11 bases in between. The CDR3 consists of 13 residues. Germline V CDR1 and CDR2: MNHGY, SAAAGT. CDR3 nucleotide sequence: TGTGCCAGCTCCTTAGGCCGCTACAATGAGCAGTTCTTC. As protein: CASSLGRYNEQFF.